This TCR beta chain was identified in a study of radiation and T cells in renal cell carcinoma. The V end was cut by 4 bases, the J end by 3 bases, with 18 bases between. The CDR3 runs 16 residues. In germline, CDR1 is MGHRA, CDR2 YSYEKL. Treatment defined: treatment-naive control, cytoreductive nephrectomy. The patient's renal cell carcinoma had clear cell pathology. General study results and limits: Dominant CDR3 motifs were more common in irradiated tumors than controls. Compared with controls, irradiated tumors showed greater TCR clonality. Sampling covered only around 0.98 g of each tumor.

Assay used: immunoSEQ multiplex PCR; TCRdb lists only in-frame clones, some missing. Of tens of thousands of clones in the sample, 58% were seen once. About this clone: The antigen is undetermined.

The source was tumor tissue, collected from a patient whose treatment was nephrectomy without radiotherapy. The sequence was collected from a man in his forties with renal cell carcinoma. The rearrangement links TRBV4-1 to TRBJ1-2; tentatively, D is TRBD1 (6 bases). The CDR3 region has the DNA TGCGCCAGCAGCCGGGCCACCGGACAGCGGGACTATGGCTACACCTTC. Amino acid sequence: CASSRATGQRDYGYTF.